The clone carrying this TCR beta chain was picked up a small number of times. The CDR3 is made up of 15 amino acids. Trimming cost V 2 bases and J 2 bases, with 11 bases left between them. This entry is derived from a study of T cells after yellow fever vaccination. Via MiXCR, TCRdb re-called the 5' RACE reads, giving one row per CDR3 protein. Here the sample spans some 500,000 distinct CDR3 sequences, about 14% being singletons. The chain recombines TRBV12-3 or TRBV12-4 with TRBJ2-3; TRBD2 is a possible D gene (5 bases). This clonotype was obtained from a man aged 30 to 45 who received the YFV17D yellow fever vaccine. The sequences come from PBMCs, collected on the day of the yellow fever booster vaccination. The chain's CDR3 is CASSLNGDFTDTQYF. In nucleotides, the CDR3 is TGTGCCAGCAGTTTAAACGGGGATTTCACAGATACGCAGTATTTT.